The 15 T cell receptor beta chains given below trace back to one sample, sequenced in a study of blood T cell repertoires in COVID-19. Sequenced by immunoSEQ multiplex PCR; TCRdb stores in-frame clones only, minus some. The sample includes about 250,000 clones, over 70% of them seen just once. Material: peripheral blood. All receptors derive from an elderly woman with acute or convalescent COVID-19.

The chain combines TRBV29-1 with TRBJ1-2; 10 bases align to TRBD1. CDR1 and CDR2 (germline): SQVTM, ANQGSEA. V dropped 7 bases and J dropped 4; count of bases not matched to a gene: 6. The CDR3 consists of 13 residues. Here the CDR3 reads CSDWDRGVYGYTF. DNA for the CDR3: TGCAGCGACTGGGACAGGGGCGTCTATGGCTACACCTTC.

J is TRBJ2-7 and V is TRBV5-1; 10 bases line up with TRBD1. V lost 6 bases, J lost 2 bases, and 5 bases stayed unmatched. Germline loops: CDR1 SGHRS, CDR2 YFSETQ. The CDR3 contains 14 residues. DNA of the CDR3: TGCGCCAGCAACGACAGGGGGCTCGCCTACGAGCAGTACTTC. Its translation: CASNDRGLAYEQYF.

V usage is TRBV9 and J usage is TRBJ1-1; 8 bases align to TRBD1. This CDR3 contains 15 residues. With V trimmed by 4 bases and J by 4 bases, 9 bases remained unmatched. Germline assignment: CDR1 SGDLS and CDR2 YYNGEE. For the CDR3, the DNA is TGTGCCAGCAGCACCAGATCAGGGGGCAGCACTGAAGCTTTCTTT. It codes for CASSTRSGGSTEAFF.

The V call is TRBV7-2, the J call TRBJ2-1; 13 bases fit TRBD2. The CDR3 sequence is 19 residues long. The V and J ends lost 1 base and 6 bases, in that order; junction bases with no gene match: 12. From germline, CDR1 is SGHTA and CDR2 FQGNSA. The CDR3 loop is CASSLEGRGGLAGVNEQFF. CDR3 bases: TGTGCCAGCAGCTTAGAGGGTCGGGGCGGACTAGCGGGAGTCAATGAGCAGTTCTTC.

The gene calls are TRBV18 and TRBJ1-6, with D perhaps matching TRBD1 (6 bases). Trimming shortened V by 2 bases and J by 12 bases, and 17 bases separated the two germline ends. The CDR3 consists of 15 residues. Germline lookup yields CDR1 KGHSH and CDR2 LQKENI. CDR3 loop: CASSPYRQDRVPLHF. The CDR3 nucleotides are TGTGCCAGCTCACCATACCGACAGGACCGGGTACCCCTCCACTTT.

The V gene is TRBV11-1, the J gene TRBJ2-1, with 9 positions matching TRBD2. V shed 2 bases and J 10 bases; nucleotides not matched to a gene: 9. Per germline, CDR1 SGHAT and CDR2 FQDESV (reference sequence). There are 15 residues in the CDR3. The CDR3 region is CASSLPGTSPIEQFF. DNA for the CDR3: TGTGCCAGCAGCTTACCCGGGACTAGCCCTATCGAGCAGTTCTTC.

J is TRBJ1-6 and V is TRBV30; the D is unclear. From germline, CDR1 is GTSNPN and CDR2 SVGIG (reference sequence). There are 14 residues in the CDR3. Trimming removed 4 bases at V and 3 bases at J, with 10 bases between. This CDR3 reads CAWTQKIYNSPLHF. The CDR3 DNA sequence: TGTGCCTGGACCCAGAAAATCTATAATTCACCCCTCCACTTT.

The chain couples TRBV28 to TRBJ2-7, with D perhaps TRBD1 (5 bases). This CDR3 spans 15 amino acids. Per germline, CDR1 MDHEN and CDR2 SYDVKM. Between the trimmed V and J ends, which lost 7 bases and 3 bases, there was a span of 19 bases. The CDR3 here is CASTNSGSIFYEQYF. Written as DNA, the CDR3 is TGTGCCAGCACCAATTCAGGGTCCATTTTCTACGAGCAGTACTTC.

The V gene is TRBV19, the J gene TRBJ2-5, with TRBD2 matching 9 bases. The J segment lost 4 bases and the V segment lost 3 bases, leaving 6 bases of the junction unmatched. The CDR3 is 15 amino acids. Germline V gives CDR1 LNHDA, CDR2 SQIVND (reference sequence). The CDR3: CASSIGGGVGETQYF. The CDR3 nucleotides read TGTGCCAGTAGTATTGGCGGGGGGGTTGGAGAGACCCAGTACTTC.

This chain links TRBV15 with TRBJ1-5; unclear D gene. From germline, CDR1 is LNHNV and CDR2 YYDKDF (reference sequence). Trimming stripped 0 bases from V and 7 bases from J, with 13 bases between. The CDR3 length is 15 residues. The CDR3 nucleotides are TGTGCCACCAGCAGAGATCTAACCACTATCCAGCCCCAGCATTTT. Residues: CATSRDLTTIQPQHF.

CDR3 sequence (DNA): TGTGCAACAGGGATCTCTGGAAACACCATATATTTT. It yields the protein CATGISGNTIYF. The genes are TRBV19 and TRBJ1-3; possibly TRBD1 for D (6 bases). Germline lookup yields CDR1 LNHDA and CDR2 SQIVND (reference sequence). CDR3 length equals 12 residues.

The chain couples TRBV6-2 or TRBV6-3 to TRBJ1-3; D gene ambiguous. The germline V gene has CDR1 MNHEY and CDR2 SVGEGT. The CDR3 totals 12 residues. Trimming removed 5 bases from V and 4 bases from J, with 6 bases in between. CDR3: CASSLRGNTIYF. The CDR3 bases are TGTGCCAGCAGTCTCAGGGGAAACACCATATATTTT.

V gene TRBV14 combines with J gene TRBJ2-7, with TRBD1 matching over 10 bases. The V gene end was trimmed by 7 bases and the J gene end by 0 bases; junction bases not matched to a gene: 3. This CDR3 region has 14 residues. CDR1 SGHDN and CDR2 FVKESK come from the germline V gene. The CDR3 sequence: CASNRQGASYEQYF. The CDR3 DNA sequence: TGTGCCAGCAACCGACAGGGGGCCTCCTACGAGCAGTACTTC.

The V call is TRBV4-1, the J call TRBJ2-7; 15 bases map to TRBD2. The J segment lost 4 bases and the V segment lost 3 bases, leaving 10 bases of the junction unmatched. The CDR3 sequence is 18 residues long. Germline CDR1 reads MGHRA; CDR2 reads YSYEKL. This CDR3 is CASSQLGLAGGDRYEQYF. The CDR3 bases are TGCGCCAGCAGCCAGCTGGGACTAGCGGGAGGTGATAGATACGAGCAGTACTTC.

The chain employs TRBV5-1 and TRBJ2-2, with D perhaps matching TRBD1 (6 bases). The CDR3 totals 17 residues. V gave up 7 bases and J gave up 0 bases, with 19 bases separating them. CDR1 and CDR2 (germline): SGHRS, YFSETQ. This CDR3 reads CASHAWGQQANTGELFF. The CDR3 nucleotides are TGCGCCAGCCACGCGTGGGGACAACAGGCGAACACCGGGGAGCTGTTTTTT.